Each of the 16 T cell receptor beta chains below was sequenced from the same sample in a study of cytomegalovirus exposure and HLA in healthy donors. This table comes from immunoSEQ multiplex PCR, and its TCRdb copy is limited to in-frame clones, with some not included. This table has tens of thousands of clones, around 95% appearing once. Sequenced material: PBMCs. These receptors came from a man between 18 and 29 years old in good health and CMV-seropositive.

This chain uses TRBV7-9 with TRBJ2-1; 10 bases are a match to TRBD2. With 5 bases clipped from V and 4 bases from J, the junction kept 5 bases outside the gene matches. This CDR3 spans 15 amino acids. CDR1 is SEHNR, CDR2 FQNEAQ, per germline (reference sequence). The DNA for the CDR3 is TGTGCCAGCAGCCATGGACTAGCGGCGTACAATGAGCAGTTCTTC. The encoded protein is CASSHGLAAYNEQFF.

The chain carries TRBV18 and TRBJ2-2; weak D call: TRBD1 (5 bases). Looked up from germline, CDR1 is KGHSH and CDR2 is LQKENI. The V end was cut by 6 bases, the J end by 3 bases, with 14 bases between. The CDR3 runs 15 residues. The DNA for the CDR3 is TGTGCCAGCTCTACGGCAGGGCTCGACACCGGGGAGCTGTTTTTT. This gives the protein CASSTAGLDTGELFF. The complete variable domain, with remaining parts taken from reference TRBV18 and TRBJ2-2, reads NAGVMQNPRHLVRRRGQEARLRCSPMKGHSHVYWYRQLPEEGLKFMVYLQKENIIDESGMPKERFSAEFPKEGPSILRIQQVVRGDSAAYFCASSTAGLDTGELFFGEGSRLTVL.

The CDR3 DNA reads as TGCAGTGCTAGAGCGCTAGCGGAGCAGTTCTTC. Its protein product is CSARALAEQFF. The rearrangement joins TRBV20-1 to TRBJ2-1; D perhaps matches TRBD2 (6 bases). The CDR3 is made up of 11 amino acids. CDR1 DFQATT and CDR2 SNEGSKA come from the germline V gene (reference sequence). The V end lost 1 base, the J end lost 10 bases, and 8 bases lay between the germline ends.

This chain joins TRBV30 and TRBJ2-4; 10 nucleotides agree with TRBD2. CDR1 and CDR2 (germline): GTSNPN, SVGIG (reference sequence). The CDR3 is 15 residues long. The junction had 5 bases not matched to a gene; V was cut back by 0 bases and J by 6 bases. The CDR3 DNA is TGTGCCTGGAGTGTAAGTAGCGGGGGGCCAAACATTCAGTACTTC. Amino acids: CAWSVSSGGPNIQYF.

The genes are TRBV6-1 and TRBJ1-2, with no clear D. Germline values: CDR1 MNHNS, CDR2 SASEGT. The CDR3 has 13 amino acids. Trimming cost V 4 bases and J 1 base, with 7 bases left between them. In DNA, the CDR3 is TGTGCCAGCAGTGGAGGGTATAACTATGGCTACACCTTC. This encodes CASSGGYNYGYTF.

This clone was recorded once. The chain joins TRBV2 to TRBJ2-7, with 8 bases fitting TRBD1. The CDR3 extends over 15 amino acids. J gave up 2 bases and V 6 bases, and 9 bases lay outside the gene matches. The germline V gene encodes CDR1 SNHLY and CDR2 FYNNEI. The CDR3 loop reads CASSPTGESPYEQYF. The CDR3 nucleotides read TGTGCCAGCAGCCCGACAGGGGAATCCCCCTACGAGCAGTACTTC.

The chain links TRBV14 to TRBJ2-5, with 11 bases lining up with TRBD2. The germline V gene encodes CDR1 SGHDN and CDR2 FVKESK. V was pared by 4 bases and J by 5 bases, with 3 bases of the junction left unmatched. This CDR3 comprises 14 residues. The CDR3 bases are TGTGCCAGCAGCCCCCTAGCGGGGGGCGAGACCCAGTACTTC. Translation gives CASSPLAGGETQYF.

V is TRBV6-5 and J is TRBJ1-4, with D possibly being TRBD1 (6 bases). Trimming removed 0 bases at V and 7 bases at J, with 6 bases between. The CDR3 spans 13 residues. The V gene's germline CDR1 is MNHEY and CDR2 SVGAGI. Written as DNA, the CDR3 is TGTGCCAGCAGTTACTCAGGGGGTGAAAAACTGTTTTTT. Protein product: CASSYSGGEKLFF.

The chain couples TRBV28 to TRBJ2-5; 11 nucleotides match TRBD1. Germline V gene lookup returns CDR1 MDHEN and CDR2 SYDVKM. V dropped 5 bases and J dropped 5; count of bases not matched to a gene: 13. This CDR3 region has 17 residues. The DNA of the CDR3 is TGTGCCAGCAGTCCACCTCTGGACAGGGGGCTGGGGGAGACCCAGTACTTC. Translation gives CASSPPLDRGLGETQYF.

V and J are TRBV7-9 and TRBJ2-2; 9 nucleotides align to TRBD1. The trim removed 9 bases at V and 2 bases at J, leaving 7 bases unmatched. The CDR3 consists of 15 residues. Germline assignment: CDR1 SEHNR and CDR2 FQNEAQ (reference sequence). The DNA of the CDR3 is TGTGCCAGTATCACAGGGGGCGGTAACACCGGGGAGCTGTTTTTT. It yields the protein CASITGGGNTGELFF. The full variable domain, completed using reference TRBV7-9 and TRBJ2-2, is DTGVSQNPRHKITKRGQNVTFRCDPISEHNRLYWYRQTLGQGPEFLTYFQNEAQLEKSRLLSDRFSAERPKGSFSTLEIQRTEQGDSAMYLCASITGGGNTGELFFGEGSRLTVL.

DNA for the CDR3: TGTGCCACCAGCAGAGATCTAACGAGTACTAGCGGCTCTCTGGAGCAGTTCTTC. Protein sequence: CATSRDLTSTSGSLEQFF. The genes are TRBV15 and TRBJ2-1; 8 bases fit TRBD2. The CDR3 runs to 18 residues. The V segment lost 0 bases and the J segment 10 bases; nucleotides outside the gene matches: 17. The germline V gene has CDR1 LNHNV and CDR2 YYDKDF (reference sequence).

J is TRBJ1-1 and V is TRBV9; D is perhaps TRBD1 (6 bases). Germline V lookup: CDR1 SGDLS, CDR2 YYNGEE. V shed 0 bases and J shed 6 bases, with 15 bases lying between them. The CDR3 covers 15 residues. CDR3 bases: TGTGCCAGCAGCGTAGTAGGGGGAATAAACGCTGAAGCTTTCTTT. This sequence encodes CASSVVGGINAEAFF. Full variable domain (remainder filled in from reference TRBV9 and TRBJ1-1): DSGVTQTPKHLITATGQRVTLRCSPRSGDLSVYWYQQSLDQGLQFLIQYYNGEERAKGNILERFSAQQFPDLHSELNLSSLELGDSALYFCASSVVGGINAEAFFGQGTRLTVV.

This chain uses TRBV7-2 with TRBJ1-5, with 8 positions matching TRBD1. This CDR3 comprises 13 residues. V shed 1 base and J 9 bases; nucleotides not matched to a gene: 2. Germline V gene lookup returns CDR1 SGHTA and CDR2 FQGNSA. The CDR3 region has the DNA TGTGCCAGCAGCTTAGGACAGGGGAGGCCCCAGCATTTT. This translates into CASSLGQGRPQHF. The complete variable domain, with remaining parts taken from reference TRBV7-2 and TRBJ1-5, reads GAGVSQSPSNKVTEKGKDVELRCDPISGHTALYWYRQSLGQGLEFLIYFQGNSAPDKSGLPSDRFSAERTGGSVSTLTIQRTQQEDSAVYLCASSLGQGRPQHFGDGTRLSIL.

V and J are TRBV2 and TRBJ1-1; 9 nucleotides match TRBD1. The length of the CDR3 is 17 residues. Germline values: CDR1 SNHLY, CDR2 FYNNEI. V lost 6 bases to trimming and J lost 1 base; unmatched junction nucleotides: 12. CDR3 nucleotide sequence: TGTGCCAGCAGCGGGGTCGGGACAGGGTCGGGGAACACTGAAGCTTTCTTT. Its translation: CASSGVGTGSGNTEAFF.

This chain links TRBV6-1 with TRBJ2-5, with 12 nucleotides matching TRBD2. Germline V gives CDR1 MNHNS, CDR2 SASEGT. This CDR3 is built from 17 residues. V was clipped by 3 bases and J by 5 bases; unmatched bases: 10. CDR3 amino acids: CASSEPEGLAGGETQYF. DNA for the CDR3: TGTGCCAGCAGTGAGCCAGAGGGGCTAGCGGGGGGGGAGACCCAGTACTTC.

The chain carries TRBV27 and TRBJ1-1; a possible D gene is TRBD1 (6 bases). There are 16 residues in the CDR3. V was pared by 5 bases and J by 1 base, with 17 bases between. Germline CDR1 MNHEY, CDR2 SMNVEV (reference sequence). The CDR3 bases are TGTGCCAGCAGTCCCGGGGGGGCTTACCGGAACACTGAAGCTTTCTTT. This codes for CASSPGGAYRNTEAFF.